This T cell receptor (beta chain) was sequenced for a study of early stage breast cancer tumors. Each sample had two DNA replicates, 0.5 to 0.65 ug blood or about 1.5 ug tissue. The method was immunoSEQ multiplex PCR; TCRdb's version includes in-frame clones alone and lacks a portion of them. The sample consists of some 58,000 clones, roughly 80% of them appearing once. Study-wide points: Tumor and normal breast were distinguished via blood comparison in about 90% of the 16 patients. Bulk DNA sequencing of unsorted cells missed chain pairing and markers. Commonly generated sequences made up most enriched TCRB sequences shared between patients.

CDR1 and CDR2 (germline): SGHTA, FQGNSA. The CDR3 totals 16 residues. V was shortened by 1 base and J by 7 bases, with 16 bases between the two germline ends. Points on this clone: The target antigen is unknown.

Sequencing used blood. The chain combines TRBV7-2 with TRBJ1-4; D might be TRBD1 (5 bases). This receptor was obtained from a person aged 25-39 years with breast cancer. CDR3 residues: CASSLEVQPGIEKLFF. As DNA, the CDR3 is TGTGCCAGCAGCTTAGAGGTACAACCAGGGATTGAAAAACTGTTTTTT.